A single sample is the source of the 6 T cell receptor beta chains below, sequenced in a study of cytomegalovirus exposure and HLA in healthy donors. The PCR contained 60 Vbeta and 13 Jbeta primers. Here immunoSEQ multiplex PCR was the method, and the copy in TCRdb shows in-frame clones only, minus some. This sample has about 160,000 clones, with roughly 80% found just once. The source material was PBMCs. Receptors originate from a man in his fifties or sixties in good health and CMV-seropositive.

The chain combines TRBV4-3 with TRBJ2-1; 10 bases are shared with TRBD2. The junction had 11 bases not matched to a gene; V was cut back by 1 base and J by 11 bases. This CDR3 is 16 amino acids long. Germline lookup yields CDR1 LGHNA and CDR2 YSLEER. CDR3 bases: TGCGCCAGCAGCCAAGTGGCTAGCGGGGGCGGCCAAAAGCAGTTCTTC. As protein: CASSQVASGGGQKQFF.

This chain connects TRBV6-5 to TRBJ1-1; D remains unclear. V was clipped by 6 bases and J by 0 bases, with 11 bases between them. The CDR3 covers 14 residues. From germline, CDR1 is MNHEY and CDR2 SVGAGI. The CDR3: CASRPETMNTEAFF. In DNA, the CDR3 is TGTGCCAGCAGACCAGAGACTATGAACACTGAAGCTTTCTTT.

This chain joins TRBV5-6 and TRBJ2-4; D unclear. V lost 0 bases to trimming and J lost 4 bases, with 14 bases between them. The germline V gene has CDR1 SGHDT and CDR2 YYEEEE. The CDR3 contains 16 residues. The CDR3 loop is CASSLVPGVEKNIQYF. In DNA form, the CDR3 reads TGTGCCAGCAGCTTGGTCCCAGGCGTAGAAAAAAACATTCAGTACTTC.

This sequence joins TRBV27 and TRBJ2-7, with TRBD2 as a possible D gene (6 bases). Germline values: CDR1 MNHEY, CDR2 SMNVEV (reference sequence). The CDR3 runs to 14 residues. Trimming cost V 5 bases and J 1 base, with 12 bases left between them. The CDR3 bases are TGTGCCAGCAGTCCGGGACTGGTTTCCTACGAGCAGTACTTC. This translates into CASSPGLVSYEQYF.

This clone appeared once. The sample carries other DNA sequences with the same CDR3. J is TRBJ2-1 and V is TRBV6-5; 11 bases fit TRBD2. The germline V gene encodes CDR1 MNHEY and CDR2 SVGAGI. V gave up 2 bases and J gave up 4 bases; unmatched junction bases: 1. The CDR3 is 15 amino acids. CDR3 nucleotides: TGTGCCAGCAGTTACGGGACTAGCGGTTACAATGAGCAGTTCTTC. It codes for CASSYGTSGYNEQFF.

The J gene is TRBJ2-5, the V gene TRBV5-1; no clear D gene. V was cut by 0 bases and J by 5 bases, with 8 bases left in between. The CDR3 has 13 residues. The V gene's germline CDR1 is SGHRS and CDR2 YFSETQ. The CDR3 DNA is TGCGCCAGCAGCTTGGAGCGTAGGGAGACCCAGTACTTC. Translation: CASSLERRETQYF.